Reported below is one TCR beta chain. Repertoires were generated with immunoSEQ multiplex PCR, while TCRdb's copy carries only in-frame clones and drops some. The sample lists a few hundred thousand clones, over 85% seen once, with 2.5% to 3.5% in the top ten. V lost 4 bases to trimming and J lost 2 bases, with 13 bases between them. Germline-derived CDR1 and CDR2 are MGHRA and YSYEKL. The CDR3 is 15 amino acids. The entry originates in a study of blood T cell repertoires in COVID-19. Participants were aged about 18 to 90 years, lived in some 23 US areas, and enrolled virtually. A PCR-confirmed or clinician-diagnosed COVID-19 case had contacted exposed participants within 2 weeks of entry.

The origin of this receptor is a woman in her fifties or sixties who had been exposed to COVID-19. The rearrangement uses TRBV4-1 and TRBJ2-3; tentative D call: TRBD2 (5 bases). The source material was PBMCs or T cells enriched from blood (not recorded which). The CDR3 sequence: CASSLIPGYTDTQYF. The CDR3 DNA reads TGCGCCAGCAGCCTTATACCGGGGTACACAGATACGCAGTATTTT.